This record looks at one TCR beta chain sequence and its context. This entry comes from a study of blood T cell repertoires in COVID-19. Overall study context: The United States, Italy and Spain were the sources of the acute and convalescent COVID-19 samples. In each case, the material was cDNA or gDNA derived from T cells, B-cell-depleted T cells, or PBMCs.

V shed 3 bases and J 2 bases; nucleotides not matched to a gene: 4. Germline CDR1 and CDR2: SGHTS and YDEGEE. The CDR3 is made up of 15 amino acids. In Seattle, patients joined the study during active infection and were tracked longitudinally. Study processing details: The assay estimated nucleated cells by amplifying reference gene primers. The assay was immunoSEQ multiplex PCR, and TCRdb's table has in-frame clones only and misses some. The V and J calls and clone size were taken over from that table, and D and trimming were inferred from the DNA. The sample gives about 210,000 clones, almost 85% of which show up once; 5% to 6.5% is in the top ten.

Material for sequencing was peripheral blood. The receptor's source is a man aged 50-60 years with COVID-19, enrolled during active disease. This chain links TRBV5-8 with TRBJ2-2; 7 bases are a match to TRBD1. This chain's CDR3 is CASSSGQQNTGELFF. In nucleotides, the CDR3 is TGTGCCAGCAGCTCGGGACAGCAAAACACCGGGGAGCTGTTTTTT.